One T cell receptor beta chain is described in this entry. Antigen unknown. This sample is drawn from a study of PD-1 blockade in classical Hodgkin lymphoma. Overall study results and limits: At baseline, newly diagnosed patients reportedly showed less TCR diversity than healthy donors.

Time point here: cycle 4 day 1 (C4D1), after less than 7 weeks of nivolumab. All the patients suffered relapse after autologous stem cell transplantation, and brentuximab vedotin exposure differed. Some clones are missing from TCRdb's copy, which holds only in-frame ones; the method was immunoSEQ multiplex PCR. This sample has 31,000 or so clones, with around 68% found just once. Sequenced here: peripheral blood mononuclear cells (PBMCs), sampled before the fourth cycle of nivolumab. The sequence was collected from a human donor with classical Hodgkin lymphoma.

In DNA form, the CDR3 reads TGTGCCAGCAGTTACTCCCGGGGTAGGAACACTGAAGCTTTCTTT. Protein sequence: CASSYSRGRNTEAFF. V gene TRBV6-6 combines with J gene TRBJ1-1; D call uncertain. CDR1 is MNHNY, CDR2 SVGAGI, per germline (reference sequence). Trimming removed 0 bases from V and 1 base from J, with 9 bases in between. The CDR3 is 15 amino acids.